The text below deals with one T cell receptor beta chain. This entry comes from a study of shared clonotypes between healthy human individuals. TCRdb keeps only in-frame clones here, not all; method: immunoSEQ multiplex PCR. The table has 2 million to 2.5 million clones, approximately 95% seen once. Germline V gene data show CDR1 as SGHVS and CDR2 as FQNEAQ. CDR3 length equals 15 residues. V dropped 5 bases and J dropped 2; count of bases not matched to a gene: 8. Source material: naive CD4+ T cells from PBMCs. Subset reported: CD45RA+ positively selected. The chain links TRBV7-8 to TRBJ2-7; 8 bases are shared with TRBD1. This receptor was taken from a man in his late teens or twenties in good health. Some clones in this sample may be carry-over from other donors' samples. The CDR3 spells CASSGTDRAAYEQYF. CDR3 nucleotides: TGTGCCAGCAGCGGAACGGACAGGGCCGCCTACGAGCAGTACTTC.